One and the same sample provided the 20 T cell receptor beta chains below, sequenced in a study of cytomegalovirus exposure and HLA in healthy donors. PCR amplification relied on 60 Vbeta primers (plus 13 Jbeta primers). Method: immunoSEQ multiplex PCR; TCRdb's copy keeps in-frame clones and lacks some. The repertoire holds roughly 190,000 clones, approximately 80% seen once, with approximately 10% in the top ten. The specimen sequenced was PBMCs. Source of these receptors: a woman aged 45-65 years in good health and CMV-seropositive.

There are many counts of this clone. The V call is TRBV12-5, the J call TRBJ1-5, with 7 positions matching TRBD1. Germline V gene data show CDR1 as LGHNT and CDR2 as FRNRAP. This CDR3 contains 15 residues. The V gene end was trimmed by 3 bases and the J gene end by 5 bases; junction bases not matched to a gene: 7. CDR3 loop: CASGFLRQGDQPQHF. Here the CDR3 DNA reads TGTGCTAGTGGTTTTCTCCGACAGGGCGATCAGCCCCAGCATTTT. Looking up the rest from reference TRBV12-5 and TRBJ1-5 gives the full variable domain: DARVTQTPRHKVTEMGQEVTMRCQPILGHNTVFWYRQTMMQGLELLAYFRNRAPLDDSGMPKDRFSAEMPDATLATLKIQPSEPRDSAVYFCASGFLRQGDQPQHFGDGTRLSIL.

The V and J genes are TRBV5-1 and TRBJ1-1; 7 nucleotides match TRBD1. Germline V CDR1 and CDR2: SGHRS, YFSETQ. V lost 7 bases to trimming and J lost 0 bases; unmatched junction nucleotides: 12. The CDR3 extends over 16 amino acids. The CDR3 DNA reads as TGCGCCAGCTCTAGGGGACAGCTAAACGTGAACACTGAAGCTTTCTTT. Its translation: CASSRGQLNVNTEAFF.

This chain joins TRBV5-1 and TRBJ2-3; 10 bases are a match to TRBD2. Trimming removed 0 bases from V and 10 bases from J; junction bases left unmatched: 5. Germline values: CDR1 SGHRS, CDR2 YFSETQ. The CDR3 extends over 14 amino acids. CDR3: CASSLGVSGGPQYF. The CDR3 nucleotides are TGCGCCAGCAGCTTGGGAGTTAGCGGGGGGCCGCAGTATTTT.

Turning to this clone: Different DNA sequences within this sample yield the same CDR3. The chain couples TRBV19 to TRBJ1-1; D is unclear. The V end was cut by 3 bases, the J end by 0 bases, with 5 bases between. CDR3 size: 13 residues. Germline CDR1 is LNHDA and CDR2 is SQIVND (reference sequence). This chain's CDR3 is CASSISVNTEAFF. In nucleotides, the CDR3 is TGTGCCAGTAGTATCTCGGTGAACACTGAAGCTTTCTTT.

The V gene is TRBV30, the J gene TRBJ1-2; TRBD1 is a possible D gene (5 bases). There are 13 residues in the CDR3. CDR1 is GTSNPN, CDR2 SVGIG, per germline (reference sequence). The germline V and J ends were trimmed by 7 bases and 13 bases, with 25 bases remaining between them. CDR3 sequence reads: CASNIKGGRVSTF. The CDR3 DNA is TGTGCCTCGAACATTAAAGGTGGCAGGGTGAGCACCTTC.

The rearrangement links TRBV30 to TRBJ2-2, with D possibly being TRBD1 (6 bases). The CDR3 has 13 amino acids. Per germline, CDR1 GTSNPN and CDR2 SVGIG (reference sequence). The V gene lost 3 bases and the J gene lost 6 bases, with 11 bases spanning the gap. The CDR3: CAWRRGWAGELFF. DNA for the CDR3: TGTGCCTGGAGGAGGGGGTGGGCCGGGGAGCTGTTTTTT.

The rearrangement uses TRBV7-8 and TRBJ2-7, with 8 bases that match TRBD2. The CDR3 sequence is 16 residues long. The junction had 9 bases not matched to a gene; V was cut back by 5 bases and J by 0 bases. The V gene's germline CDR1 is SGHVS and CDR2 FQNEAQ. CDR3 DNA: TGTGCCAGCAGCCATGGGGTAGCGGGGACCTCCTACGAGCAGTACTTC. Translated: CASSHGVAGTSYEQYF.

This clone was observed once. The rearrangement joins TRBV4-1 to TRBJ1-1; maybe TRBD1 (5 bases). V dropped 0 bases and J dropped 6 bases, with 11 bases sitting between them. The CDR3 contains 14 residues. CDR1 is MGHRA, CDR2 YSYEKL, per germline. The CDR3: CASSQESRQPEAFF. In DNA form, the CDR3 reads TGCGCCAGCAGCCAAGAGAGCCGACAGCCTGAAGCTTTCTTT.

The chain uses TRBV7-9 and TRBJ1-2, with TRBD1 matching 10 bases. The germline CDR1 and CDR2 sequences are SEHNR and FQNEAQ (reference sequence). The junction had 1 base not matched to a gene; V was cut back by 4 bases and J by 5 bases. The CDR3 extends over 13 amino acids. The CDR3 region has the DNA TGTGCCAGCAGCTGGACAGGGGGGTATGGCTACACCTTC. This sequence encodes CASSWTGGYGYTF.

The chain uses TRBV5-4 and TRBJ1-2, with D unresolved. Germline CDR1 is SGHNT and CDR2 is YYREEE (reference sequence). Trimming removed 3 bases at V and 4 bases at J, with 13 bases between. CDR3 length equals 14 residues. CDR3 nucleotide sequence: TGTGCCAGCAGCTCGCCGGGTGTGGGCTATGGCTACACCTTC. Its translation: CASSSPGVGYGYTF.

The chain employs TRBV18 and TRBJ2-7; 8 bases line up with TRBD1. In germline, CDR1 is KGHSH, CDR2 LQKENI. After removal of 3 bases from V and 2 bases from J, the junction contained 6 bases not matched to a gene. The CDR3 runs to 15 residues. The CDR3 region is CASSPDRGLTYEQYF. CDR3 nucleotides: TGTGCCAGCTCACCCGACAGGGGCCTAACCTACGAGCAGTACTTC.

The chain uses TRBV5-5 and TRBJ1-2; TRBD1 is a possible D gene (5 bases). The CDR3 sequence is 15 residues long. Looked up from germline, CDR1 is SGHKS and CDR2 is YYEKEE (reference sequence). Trimming stripped 0 bases from V and 6 bases from J, with 15 bases between. The CDR3 bases are TGTGCCAGCAGCTTGGGACCGGTGACAGAGAATGGCTACACCTTC. Its protein is CASSLGPVTENGYTF.

This clone was detected once. The rearrangement links TRBV5-4 to TRBJ1-3; D unclear. Germline loops: CDR1 SGHNT, CDR2 YYREEE (reference sequence). V lost 0 bases, J lost 3 bases, and 7 bases lay in between. This CDR3 has 14 amino acids. The CDR3 region is CASSLGTFGNTIYF. The CDR3 nucleotides are TGTGCCAGCAGCTTGGGGACTTTTGGAAACACCATATATTTT. Full variable domain (remainder filled in from reference TRBV5-4 and TRBJ1-3): ETGVTQSPTHLIKTRGQQVTLRCSSQSGHNTVSWYQQALGQGPQFIFQYYREEENGRGNFPPRFSGLQFPNYSSELNVNALELDDSALYLCASSLGTFGNTIYFGEGSWLTVV.

This chain links TRBV5-1 with TRBJ2-1; 14 nucleotides align to TRBD2. V dropped 4 bases and J dropped 9; count of bases not matched to a gene: 6. CDR3 length: 15 residues. Germline CDR1 is SGHRS and CDR2 is YFSETQ. CDR3 sequence reads: CASSGTSGGLLEQFF. CDR3 in DNA: TGCGCCAGCAGCGGGACTAGCGGGGGCCTACTTGAGCAGTTCTTC.

This clone was found once. V usage is TRBV6-1 and J usage is TRBJ2-7, with 8 positions matching TRBD1. V trimming: 7 bases; J trimming: 0 bases; junction bases outside the gene matches: 8. The CDR3 covers 15 residues. Germline lookup yields CDR1 MNHNS and CDR2 SASEGT. The CDR3 DNA reads TGTGCCAGCACCAGCCGGGACAGGAGCTCCTACGAGCAGTACTTC. Translated: CASTSRDRSSYEQYF.

V is TRBV7-2 and J is TRBJ2-1; D is possibly TRBD1 (5 bases). Germline CDR1 reads SGHTA; CDR2 reads FQGNSA. The CDR3 totals 15 residues. The V and J ends lost 2 bases and 3 bases respectively, with 11 bases between them. CDR3 in DNA: TGTGCCAGCAGCTTAAACTGGGGCAACTACAATGAGCAGTTCTTC. This gives the protein CASSLNWGNYNEQFF. Based on the CDR3 plus reference TRBV7-2 and TRBJ2-1, the full variable domain is GAGVSQSPSNKVTEKGKDVELRCDPISGHTALYWYRQSLGQGLEFLIYFQGNSAPDKSGLPSDRFSAERTGGSVSTLTIQRTQQEDSAVYLCASSLNWGNYNEQFFGPGTRLTVL.

CDR3 protein: CASSPGQGNYEQYF. In DNA, the CDR3 is TGTGCCAGCAGTCCGGGACAGGGAAACTACGAGCAGTACTTC. The V and J genes are TRBV6-6 and TRBJ2-7; 9 bases agree with TRBD1. There are 14 residues in the CDR3. CDR1 MNHNY and CDR2 SVGAGI come from the germline V gene (reference sequence). The J segment lost 3 bases and the V segment lost 5 bases, leaving 5 bases of the junction unmatched.

The chain links TRBV13 to TRBJ1-4; 9 bases line up with TRBD1. CDR1 is PRHDT, CDR2 FYEKMQ, per germline (reference sequence). V was pared by 4 bases and J by 8 bases, with 2 bases of the junction left unmatched. The CDR3 has 13 amino acids. The CDR3 reads CASSYDRGEKLFF. DNA of the CDR3: TGTGCCAGCAGCTACGACAGGGGGGAAAAACTGTTTTTT.

The rearrangement uses TRBV6-6 and TRBJ2-1; a possible D gene is TRBD1 (5 bases). V was clipped by 5 bases and J by 5 bases, with 10 bases between them. The CDR3 contains 13 residues. Germline loops: CDR1 MNHNY, CDR2 SVGAGI (reference sequence). The CDR3 protein is CASSPQANNEQFF. CDR3 DNA sequence: TGTGCCAGCAGTCCACAGGCAAACAATGAGCAGTTCTTC.

V usage is TRBV27 and J usage is TRBJ2-7, with 10 bases fitting TRBD1. The V segment lost 6 bases and the J segment 4 bases; nucleotides outside the gene matches: 9. Per the germline V gene, CDR1 is MNHEY and CDR2 is SMNVEV (reference sequence). The CDR3 totals 15 residues. In DNA, the CDR3 is TGTGCCAGCAGGACCCGAGGGACAGGGGATTACGAGCAGTACTTC. It codes for CASRTRGTGDYEQYF.